This TCR beta chain stems from a study of cytomegalovirus exposure and HLA in healthy donors. On the study more broadly: Of the donors genotyped, several hundred in all, less than 90% fell in the Caucasian-associated ancestry cluster. General study findings and limits: Data from an earlier analysis indicated that most TCR beta V segments were productive either about 90% or about 30% of the time.

CDR3 length: 12 amino acids. The germline CDR1 and CDR2 sequences are MNHEY and SMNVEV (reference sequence). Unmatched junction bases numbered 7, after V lost 6 bases and J lost 9 bases. PCR employed 60 Vbeta and 13 Jbeta primers. Profiling relied on immunoSEQ multiplex PCR, and the TCRdb table lists in-frame clones only, not all of them. The sample has about 160,000 clones, around 76% seen once. Points on this clone: The antigen is not known.

This chain uses TRBV27 with TRBJ2-7; 8 nucleotides align to TRBD1. This TCR was recovered from a man in his 60s in good health and CMV-seronegative. The source material was PBMCs. This chain's CDR3 is CASSPRGPVQYF. The DNA for the CDR3 is TGTGCCAGCAGCCCCAGGGGGCCCGTGCAGTACTTC.